The present T cell receptor (beta chain) was sequenced within a study of spatial heterogeneity in lung cancer. As for the study in general: Fewer alpha-chain than beta-chain sequences were consistently detected. TCR and UMI combinations that were unique each appeared, on average, more than ten times in raw reads.

This clonotype occurred many times. The time point denotes: sample taken at primary tumor resection. In each case, whole RNA from tumor, nontumor lung or frozen PBMC was sequenced unsorted. The approximately 70 donors had untreated early-stage non-small cell lung cancer. The V gene lost 7 bases and the J gene lost 1 base, with 13 bases spanning the gap. In germline, CDR1 is MNHEY, CDR2 SVGEGT. The CDR3 runs 14 residues. TCR cDNA molecules were tagged individually, and each one carried a unique molecular identifier. Each CDR3 protein is one row after TCRdb ran MiXCR on the 5' RACE reads. This sample has roughly 20,000 distinct CDR3 sequences, with approximately 4.4% found just once.

This clonotype was sampled from a male donor with early-stage non-small cell lung cancer. The sequenced sample was PBMCs, obtained at surgery. The chain recombines TRBV6-2 or TRBV6-3 with TRBJ1-1, with a tentative D call TRBD1 (6 bases). CDR3 nucleotides: TGTGCCAGCACCACAGGGACCGAGAACACTGAAGCTTTCTTT. It codes for CASTTGTENTEAFF.